The rows below give T cell receptor beta chains drawn from one sample of a study of cytomegalovirus exposure and HLA in healthy donors. TCRdb's copy holds only in-frame clones and misses some; the assay was immunoSEQ multiplex PCR. The sample carries about 130,000 clones, roughly 75% recorded once. The sequencing sample was made of PBMCs. The origin of the receptors is a woman aged 50 to 60 in good health and CMV-seronegative. Both conserved end residues are part of each CDR3. The D gene is left open where the match is weak. Clone size appears in some rows only: once, few, many, or a class for an expanded clone.

>TRBJ1-4|.|TRBD1|TRBV10-3
CAIGGPGQGEKLFF
TGTGCCATCGGGGGGCCGGGACAGGGTGAAAAACTGTTTTTT
>TRBJ2-5|few|TRBD1|TRBV27
CASRQQGAMDGTQYF
TGTGCCAGCCGACAGCAGGGGGCAATGGATGGGACCCAGTACTTC
>TRBJ1-3|.|.|TRBV7-9
CASSLTGNTIYF
TGTGCCAGCAGTCTAACTGGAAACACCATATATTTT
>TRBJ2-7|few|.|TRBV18
CASSPDWNSYEQYF
TGTGCCAGCTCACCAGACTGGAACTCCTACGAGCAGTACTTC
>TRBJ2-1|.|TRBD2|TRBV7-9
CASSPKSSGRAPYNEQFF
TGTGCCAGCAGCCCTAAATCGAGCGGGAGGGCCCCATACAATGAGCAGTTCTTC
>TRBJ2-4|.|TRBD2|TRBV11-2
CASSPGTSGRALQNIQYF
TGTGCCAGCAGCCCCGGGACTAGCGGGAGGGCCCTCCAAAACATTCAGTACTTC
>TRBJ2-3|.|.|TRBV2
CASTSYTDTQYF
TGTGCCAGCACCAGTTACACAGATACGCAGTATTTT
>TRBJ2-7|.|.|TRBV7-2
CASSLGTHSRYEQYF
TGTGCCAGCAGCCTCGGGACTCACTCTCGCTACGAGCAGTACTTC
>TRBJ2-7|.|TRBD2|TRBV14
CASSQAPPGSGTYEQYF
TGTGCCAGCAGCCAAGCGCCCCCGGGGAGCGGGACCTACGAGCAGTACTTC
>TRBJ2-3|.|.|TRBV30
CAWSVRRGTDTQYF
TGTGCCTGGAGTGTACGCAGGGGCACAGATACGCAGTATTTT
>TRBJ2-3|.|TRBD2|TRBV5-6
CASSQASGSGDTQYF
TGTGCCAGCAGCCAGGCTAGCGGGAGTGGAGATACGCAGTATTTT
>TRBJ2-3|few|TRBD2|TRBV27
CASAHLSPAGGSDTQYF
TGTGCCAGCGCCCACCTCTCTCCAGCGGGAGGATCAGATACGCAGTATTTT
>TRBJ1-1|once|.|TRBV19
CASSSPLGGRRAEAFF
TGTGCCAGTAGTTCTCCCTTAGGAGGGAGGAGGGCTGAAGCTTTCTTT
>TRBJ2-3|few|TRBD2|TRBV7-8
CASSPPMTSTYTDTQYF
TGTGCCAGCAGCCCCCCGATGACTAGCACATACACAGATACGCAGTATTTT
>TRBJ2-4|.|.|TRBV29-1
CSVWGRLNIQYF
TGCAGCGTTTGGGGCAGGTTAAACATTCAGTACTTC
>TRBJ2-7|.|TRBD1|TRBV19
CASSRDRGYEQYF
TGTGCCAGTAGTAGGGACAGGGGCTACGAGCAGTACTTC
>TRBJ2-3|.|TRBD1|TRBV2
CASSVYRGNTDTQYF
TGTGCCAGCAGTGTATACAGGGGTAACACAGATACGCAGTATTTT
>TRBJ1-5|.|TRBD1|TRBV28
CASSLPGTGEPQHF
TGTGCCAGCAGTTTGCCTGGGACAGGCGAGCCCCAGCATTTT
>TRBJ1-2|.|TRBD1|TRBV29-1
CSVDWGQDNYGYTF
TGCAGCGTTGACTGGGGACAGGATAACTATGGCTACACCTTC
>TRBJ2-7|few|.|TRBV9
CASSVGRSTNLYEQYF
TGTGCCAGCAGCGTAGGCAGGTCTACGAATCTCTACGAGCAGTACTTC
>TRBJ2-1|.|.|TRBV12-5
CASGLGERLADEQFF
TGTGCTAGTGGTTTGGGGGAGAGGCTAGCCGATGAGCAGTTCTTC
>TRBJ2-7|.|.|TRBV6-1
CASSSERGNEQYF
TGTGCCAGCAGCTCAGAGCGAGGAAACGAGCAGTACTTC
>TRBJ1-5|few|.|TRBV5-1
CASPSQTTAPQPQHF
TGCGCCAGCCCTTCTCAAACGACAGCCCCACAGCCCCAGCATTTT